The rows below give T cell receptor beta chains drawn from one sample of a study of T cells in Graves' hyperthyroidism and ophthalmopathy. One entry per CDR3 protein results from TCRdb running MiXCR on the multiplex PCR reads. The data contain more than 550,000 distinct CDR3 sequences, approximately 42% of them singletons. Source material: peripheral blood or thyroid tissue (not recorded which). These receptors were collected from an adult man with Graves' disease, either hyperthyroidism or ophthalmopathy (not recorded which). CDR3s leave out the opening cysteine and the closing phenylalanine or tryptophan. Clone size, where shown, is once, few, many, or a class for clones that have expanded.

V gene: TRBV29-1; CDR3 length: 12; clone size: many; J gene: TRBJ1-1; CDR3 protein: SVEDVGGDTEAF
V gene: TRBV12-3/TRBV12-4; CDR3 length: 11; clone size: NA; J gene: TRBJ1-4; CDR3 protein: ASSLDRNEKLF
V gene: TRBV4-1; CDR3 length: 12; clone size: few; J gene: TRBJ2-2; CDR3 protein: ASSQVRITGELF
V gene: TRBV9; CDR3 length: 10; clone size: many; J gene: TRBJ2-7; CDR3 protein: ASSGEGYEQY
V gene: TRBV5-1; CDR3 length: 11; clone size: many; J gene: TRBJ1-1; CDR3 protein: ASSSGGDPEAF
V gene: TRBV10-3; CDR3 length: 11; clone size: NA; J gene: TRBJ2-5; CDR3 protein: ASSPQHRGTQY
V gene: TRBV19; CDR3 length: 12; clone size: NA; J gene: TRBJ1-1; CDR3 protein: ASKFDRPYTEAF
V gene: TRBV19; CDR3 length: 12; clone size: many; J gene: TRBJ1-6; CDR3 protein: ASSTGGRDSPLH
V gene: TRBV29-1; CDR3 length: 10; clone size: once; J gene: TRBJ1-2; CDR3 protein: SVVPVGIGYT
V gene: TRBV7-2; CDR3 length: 12; clone size: NA; J gene: TRBJ2-7; CDR3 protein: ASSGQGTTYEQY
V gene: TRBV7-9; CDR3 length: 11; clone size: NA; J gene: TRBJ1-2; CDR3 protein: ASSLSGNHGYT
V gene: TRBV25-1; CDR3 length: 18; clone size: NA; J gene: TRBJ2-6; CDR3 protein: ASSEYPGSGGNSGANVLT
V gene: TRBV29-1; CDR3 length: 15; clone size: NA; J gene: TRBJ2-2; CDR3 protein: SAREYSWRTNTGELF
V gene: TRBV5-1; CDR3 length: 14; clone size: few; J gene: TRBJ2-5; CDR3 protein: ASSLGASTRGETQY
V gene: TRBV19; CDR3 length: 12; clone size: many; J gene: TRBJ1-5; CDR3 protein: ASSTDRVNQPQH
V gene: TRBV7-8; CDR3 length: 12; clone size: NA; J gene: TRBJ1-2; CDR3 protein: ASCRGTGSYGYT
V gene: TRBV29-1; CDR3 length: 11; clone size: NA; J gene: TRBJ2-7; CDR3 protein: SVGKGVNYEQY
V gene: TRBV25-1; CDR3 length: 16; clone size: NA; J gene: TRBJ1-1; CDR3 protein: ASSDPAGTGGLNTEAF
V gene: TRBV20-1; CDR3 length: 13; clone size: few; J gene: TRBJ2-7; CDR3 protein: SAILLAGLSYEQY
V gene: TRBV12-3/TRBV12-4; CDR3 length: 14; clone size: few; J gene: TRBJ1-5; CDR3 protein: ASSLRGPGSNQPQH
V gene: TRBV2; CDR3 length: 13; clone size: many; J gene: TRBJ2-5; CDR3 protein: ASSSTSGPSGTQY
V gene: TRBV12-3/TRBV12-4; CDR3 length: 11; clone size: NA; J gene: TRBJ1-5; CDR3 protein: ATSDPRGQPQH
V gene: TRBV5-4; CDR3 length: 12; clone size: few; J gene: TRBJ2-7; CDR3 protein: ASSLAGRPYEQY
V gene: TRBV5-1; CDR3 length: 14; clone size: few; J gene: TRBJ2-7; CDR3 protein: ASSFSLPGRDYEQY
V gene: TRBV29-1; CDR3 length: 12; clone size: NA; J gene: TRBJ1-2; CDR3 protein: SVRPPGQGTGYT
V gene: TRBV12-3/TRBV12-4; CDR3 length: 11; clone size: NA; J gene: TRBJ1-5; CDR3 protein: ASSHGYNQPQH
V gene: TRBV10-3; CDR3 length: 12; clone size: many; J gene: TRBJ1-5; CDR3 protein: ATDDRGGNQPQH
V gene: TRBV20-1; CDR3 length: 10; clone size: once; J gene: TRBJ2-5; CDR3 protein: SARDRGGTQY
V gene: TRBV7-9; CDR3 length: 11; clone size: few; J gene: TRBJ2-3; CDR3 protein: ASSSYSTDTQY
V gene: TRBV9; CDR3 length: 13; clone size: few; J gene: TRBJ2-7; CDR3 protein: ASSVEGDPSYEQY
V gene: TRBV10-3; CDR3 length: 15; clone size: few; J gene: TRBJ1-2; CDR3 protein: ASSSTRDRGPNYGYT
V gene: TRBV24-1; CDR3 length: 15; clone size: few; J gene: TRBJ1-2; CDR3 protein: ATSPKGKGQADYGYT
V gene: TRBV2; CDR3 length: 13; clone size: NA; J gene: TRBJ2-7; CDR3 protein: ASSETSGRPYEQY
V gene: TRBV5-1; CDR3 length: 16; clone size: NA; J gene: TRBJ2-5; CDR3 protein: ASSLVGQGARGQETQY
V gene: TRBV19; CDR3 length: 12; clone size: NA; J gene: TRBJ1-1; CDR3 protein: ASNGDRGGTEAF
V gene: TRBV5-4; CDR3 length: 10; clone size: few; J gene: TRBJ2-5; CDR3 protein: ASDSGGETQY
V gene: TRBV7-9; CDR3 length: 13; clone size: many; J gene: TRBJ2-7; CDR3 protein: ASSLESGRAYEQY
V gene: TRBV5-1; CDR3 length: 14; clone size: few; J gene: TRBJ1-4; CDR3 protein: ASSLAQAATNEKLF
V gene: TRBV6-2/TRBV6-3; CDR3 length: 13; clone size: NA; J gene: TRBJ2-7; CDR3 protein: ASSYVAGASYEQY
V gene: TRBV29-1; CDR3 length: 11; clone size: many; J gene: TRBJ1-1; CDR3 protein: SVDPGAGPEAF
V gene: TRBV7-9; CDR3 length: 13; clone size: NA; J gene: TRBJ2-2; CDR3 protein: ASSLAVGVAGELF
V gene: TRBV10-2; CDR3 length: 15; clone size: NA; J gene: TRBJ1-5; CDR3 protein: ASSEPGTGGVNQPQH
V gene: TRBV2; CDR3 length: 9; clone size: many; J gene: TRBJ1-1; CDR3 protein: ASIHRTGAF
V gene: TRBV24-1; CDR3 length: 12; clone size: NA; J gene: TRBJ2-7; CDR3 protein: ATSDTGGTYEQY
V gene: TRBV20-1; CDR3 length: 11; clone size: few; J gene: TRBJ1-4; CDR3 protein: SARGTGDEKLF
V gene: TRBV7-9; CDR3 length: 12; clone size: NA; J gene: TRBJ2-7; CDR3 protein: ASVLTTGNYEQY
V gene: TRBV10-2; CDR3 length: 11; clone size: NA; J gene: TRBJ2-7; CDR3 protein: ASRGGTRDEQY
V gene: TRBV6-1; CDR3 length: 14; clone size: NA; J gene: TRBJ1-5; CDR3 protein: ASSLTGGLGNQPQH
V gene: TRBV7-9; CDR3 length: 13; clone size: NA; J gene: TRBJ2-2; CDR3 protein: ASSPADRIVGELF
V gene: TRBV20-1; CDR3 length: 12; clone size: NA; J gene: TRBJ2-3; CDR3 protein: SARDTTRTDTQY
V gene: TRBV2; CDR3 length: 14; clone size: NA; J gene: TRBJ1-2; CDR3 protein: ASSEAGGPLFYGYT
V gene: TRBV7-2; CDR3 length: 13; clone size: NA; J gene: TRBJ1-6; CDR3 protein: ASSLQAGRNSPLH
V gene: TRBV10-3; CDR3 length: 10; clone size: many; J gene: TRBJ2-6; CDR3 protein: ALGSGANVLT
V gene: TRBV10-3; CDR3 length: 11; clone size: NA; J gene: TRBJ2-2; CDR3 protein: AISAGEAGELF
V gene: TRBV20-1; CDR3 length: 11; clone size: once; J gene: TRBJ1-1; CDR3 protein: SAPGTGATEAF
V gene: TRBV24-1; CDR3 length: 12; clone size: NA; J gene: TRBJ2-5; CDR3 protein: ATSDLGRGETQY
V gene: TRBV7-8; CDR3 length: 10; clone size: once; J gene: TRBJ1-6; CDR3 protein: TSRGYNSPLH
V gene: TRBV5-1; CDR3 length: 13; clone size: NA; J gene: TRBJ2-7; CDR3 protein: ASSSVAGGVGEQY